The clone carrying this T cell receptor (beta chain) was seen once. Its antigen is still unknown. The sample is drawn from a study of cytomegalovirus exposure and HLA in healthy donors. Study findings and constraints: The study carried out a later analysis of TCR beta sequences. It associated some 18,000 of them with specific HLA alleles at a false discovery rate of 0.05. Most likely, a cluster of highly shared sequence variants arose as a sequencing artifact. Serostatus for CMV was the only available immune exposure information. Researchers reported that three CMV-associated chains were confirmed in vitro as CMV antigen-specific.

With 60 Vbeta and 13 Jbeta primers, the PCR was carried out. Libraries were prepared by immunoSEQ multiplex PCR; TCRdb keeps only in-frame clonotypes and omits some of them. The repertoire has about 200,000 clones, around 83% of them found once; the top ten carry 6.5%. CDR1 is SGHDT and CDR2 is YYEEEE in the germline V gene. V lost 4 bases to trimming and J lost 0 bases; unmatched junction nucleotides: 5. CDR3 size: 16 residues. The sequence was obtained from a woman in her 50s in good health and CMV-seropositive. The chain recombines TRBV5-6 with TRBJ1-1, with 11 bases matching TRBD1. The specimen sequenced was PBMCs. The CDR3 loop reads CASSAPGQGVNTEAFF. The CDR3 region has the DNA TGTGCCAGCAGCGCGCCGGGACAGGGGGTGAACACTGAAGCTTTCTTT.